Following are 8 T cell receptor beta chains from one sample sequenced in a study of regulatory dendritic cells for organ transplantation (dated by TCRdb to 2016 to 2017). Sorted T cell subsets were CFSE-labeled and co-cultured for around five days with allogeneic regulatory or mature dendritic cells at a 1:10 DC:T ratio. These receptors' targets are unknown. Libraries were prepared through the immunoSEQ multiplex PCR assay. TCRdb provides this immuneACCESS table in a form limited to in-frame rearrangements. Some clones are lacking; in checked studies, under half of them reflect an unresolved V gene, and why the rest are absent is not known. This sample has roughly 20,000 clones in its table, and approximately 80% of those were observed once. The ten largest make up 3.2% of the sample. The specimen was memory CD4+ T cells from blood cultured with regulatory dendritic cells. The sample's cell subset or site label, in plain terms: CD45RO+ memory T cells. The receptors were sampled from a human donor in good health.

The rearrangement links TRBV18 to TRBJ2-3, with 9 bases lining up with TRBD1. CDR1 and CDR2 (germline): KGHSH, LQKENI. The CDR3 runs 14 residues. V shed 5 bases and J 4 bases; nucleotides not matched to a gene: 4. The CDR3 protein is CASSTGQGPDTQYF. The CDR3, as DNA: TGTGCCAGCTCAACCGGACAGGGGCCAGATACGCAGTATTTT.

This chain links TRBV5-1 with TRBJ2-1; no definite D call. CDR3 length equals 18 residues. Trimming left V 0 bases short and J 4 bases short, with 20 bases between. CDR1 is SGHRS, CDR2 YFSETQ, per germline. CDR3 nucleotide sequence: TGCGCCAGCAGCTTGGGGAATCAGGCCCCACGCATATACAATGAGCAGTTCTTC. Protein: CASSLGNQAPRIYNEQFF.

The chain recombines TRBV5-1 with TRBJ2-7; tentative D call: TRBD1 (6 bases). V was cut by 0 bases and J by 4 bases, with 17 bases left in between. The V gene's germline CDR1 is SGHRS and CDR2 YFSETQ. The CDR3 is 16 residues long. The CDR3 DNA reads TGCGCCAGCAGCTTGGAGTCGTCAGGGGACGGGTACGAGCAGTACTTC. It translates to CASSLESSGDGYEQYF.

This chain links TRBV29-1 with TRBJ1-2; the D gene is possibly TRBD1 (6 bases). The CDR3 covers 12 residues. Germline V gene lookup returns CDR1 SQVTM and CDR2 ANQGSEA. Trimming left V 7 bases short and J 9 bases short, with 18 bases between. CDR3 coding DNA: TGCAGCGCTGGACTGAGGGGGGCGAGCTACACCTTC. Protein sequence: CSAGLRGASYTF.

The chain uses TRBV5-5 and TRBJ1-4; 9 bases fit TRBD1. There are 14 residues in the CDR3. Trimming at V came to 4 bases and at J to 8 bases, leaving 6 bases not matched to a gene. Germline CDR1 is SGHKS and CDR2 is YYEKEE (reference sequence). This chain's CDR3 is CASSDRDRAEKLFF. Here the CDR3 DNA reads TGTGCCAGCAGCGACCGGGACAGGGCCGAAAAACTGTTTTTT.

V usage is TRBV2 and J usage is TRBJ2-5, with TRBD2 identical over 11 bases. The germline CDR1 and CDR2 sequences are SNHLY and FYNNEI. The ends lost 4 bases at V and 5 bases at J; junction bases unmatched: 3. The CDR3 loop spans 14 amino acids. Here the CDR3 DNA reads TGTGCCAGCAGTGTAGCGGGAGGGTGGGAGACCCAGTACTTC. The encoded protein is CASSVAGGWETQYF.

The chain is built from TRBV27 and TRBJ1-4, with unresolved D. The V gene lost 8 bases and the J gene lost 5 bases, with 3 bases spanning the gap. This CDR3 region has 10 residues. Germline loops: CDR1 MNHEY, CDR2 SMNVEV (reference sequence). The CDR3 DNA sequence: TGTGCCAGCCGAAATGAAAAACTGTTTTTT. The encoded protein is CASRNEKLFF.

This clone was seen only a few times. This chain joins TRBV5-4 and TRBJ1-1; D not resolved. The CDR3 consists of 13 residues. The germline V gene encodes CDR1 SGHNT and CDR2 YYREEE (reference sequence). Trimming shortened V by 6 bases and J by 6 bases, and 15 bases separated the two germline ends. The CDR3 sequence: CASTLRPQSEAFF. CDR3 sequence (DNA): TGTGCCAGCACCTTACGACCCCAGTCTGAAGCTTTCTTT.